The clone carrying this T cell receptor beta chain was counted a single time. Generated by immunoSEQ multiplex PCR, the TCRdb table keeps only in-frame clones and is missing some. The sample holds about 44,000 clones; 88% are singletons and the top ten take 1% to 1.5%. The entry originates in a study of blood T cell repertoires in COVID-19. V shed 6 bases and J shed 13 bases, with 16 bases lying between them. CDR1 SNHLY and CDR2 FYNNEI come from the germline V gene. There are 12 residues in the CDR3. The sequence was obtained from a woman aged 40-49 years with acute or convalescent COVID-19. Sequencing was carried out using peripheral blood. The V and J genes are TRBV2 and TRBJ1-5, with D hard to call. The CDR3 loop is CASSPDTDLQHF. DNA for the CDR3: TGTGCCAGCAGCCCAGACACAGACCTACAGCATTTT.